The rows below give T cell receptor beta chains drawn from one sample of a study of T cell responses to AZD1222 COVID-19 vaccine. Profiled with immunoSEQ multiplex PCR; TCRdb holds only in-frame clones, not every one. The sample has approximately 110,000 clones; 70% to 90% are singletons. This specimen consisted of peripheral blood, obtained on day 0 of MenACWY control vaccination. These receptors were taken from an adult in good health. Both conserved end residues are part of each CDR3. Fields, in order: clone size, J gene, V gene, D gene, CDR3 length, CDR3 protein, CDR3 DNA. D genes are given only for firm matches. Where a row states a size, it is once, few, many or the class of an expanded clone; other rows omit it.

clone size: -
J gene: TRBJ1-5
V gene: TRBV21-1
D gene: -
CDR3 length: 15
CDR3 protein: CASSPPRNTYQPQHF
CDR3 DNA: TGTGCCAGCAGCCCGCCCCGCAACACCTATCAGCCCCAGCATTTT

clone size: -
J gene: TRBJ2-5
V gene: TRBV19
D gene: -
CDR3 length: 15
CDR3 protein: CASSIRTLNQETQYF
CDR3 DNA: TGTGCCAGTAGTATAAGGACACTAAACCAAGAGACCCAGTACTTC

clone size: -
J gene: TRBJ1-5
V gene: TRBV6-1
D gene: -
CDR3 length: 16
CDR3 protein: CASSEAGFGSNQPQHF
CDR3 DNA: TGTGCCAGCAGTGAAGCGGGCTTCGGGAGCAATCAGCCCCAGCATTTT

clone size: few
J gene: TRBJ1-3
V gene: TRBV28
D gene: -
CDR3 length: 15
CDR3 protein: CASSSFLTGGNTIYF
CDR3 DNA: TGTGCCAGCAGTTCTTTTTTGACAGGAGGAAACACCATATATTTT

clone size: -
J gene: TRBJ1-2
V gene: TRBV5-6
D gene: TRBD1
CDR3 length: 14
CDR3 protein: CASSSLDRAYGYTF
CDR3 DNA: TGTGCCAGCAGCTCACTGGACAGGGCCTATGGCTACACCTTC

clone size: -
J gene: TRBJ1-2
V gene: TRBV6-5
D gene: -
CDR3 length: 14
CDR3 protein: CASRYTVGADGYTF
CDR3 DNA: TGTGCCAGCAGATATACCGTGGGTGCGGATGGCTACACCTTC

clone size: once
J gene: TRBJ1-2
V gene: TRBV6-4
D gene: -
CDR3 length: 14
CDR3 protein: CASRQTGTLYGYTF
CDR3 DNA: TGTGCCAGCAGGCAGACCGGGACCCTATATGGCTACACCTTC

clone size: -
J gene: TRBJ2-5
V gene: TRBV6-6
D gene: -
CDR3 length: 15
CDR3 protein: CASSYSRQFQETQYF
CDR3 DNA: TGTGCCAGCAGTTACTCGAGACAGTTCCAAGAGACCCAGTACTTC

clone size: few
J gene: TRBJ2-7
V gene: TRBV11-2
D gene: -
CDR3 length: 16
CDR3 protein: CASSLGRGHSSYEQYF
CDR3 DNA: TGTGCCAGCAGCTTAGGTCGAGGTCACAGCTCCTACGAGCAGTACTTC

clone size: -
J gene: TRBJ1-4
V gene: TRBV5-1
D gene: -
CDR3 length: 14
CDR3 protein: CASSLEGMNEKLFF
CDR3 DNA: TGCGCCAGCAGCTTGGAGGGGATGAATGAAAAACTGTTTTTT

clone size: -
J gene: TRBJ2-7
V gene: TRBV28
D gene: -
CDR3 length: 13
CDR3 protein: CASSKGSRGEQYF
CDR3 DNA: TGTGCCAGCAGTAAAGGGTCTAGGGGGGAGCAGTACTTC

clone size: -
J gene: TRBJ2-5
V gene: TRBV7-9
D gene: -
CDR3 length: 14
CDR3 protein: CASSLALGGETQYF
CDR3 DNA: TGTGCCAGCAGCTTAGCGCTTGGGGGAGAGACCCAGTACTTC

clone size: -
J gene: TRBJ2-7
V gene: TRBV12-3/TRBV12-4
D gene: -
CDR3 length: 12
CDR3 protein: CASSLSGYEQYF
CDR3 DNA: TGTGCCAGCAGTTTATCCGGCTACGAGCAGTACTTC

clone size: -
J gene: TRBJ2-7
V gene: TRBV7-9
D gene: -
CDR3 length: 14
CDR3 protein: CASSPLTASVEQYF
CDR3 DNA: TGTGCCAGCAGCCCCCTGACAGCATCGGTCGAGCAGTACTTC

clone size: -
J gene: TRBJ1-3
V gene: TRBV7-6
D gene: -
CDR3 length: 16
CDR3 protein: CASSLGAGRSGNTIYF
CDR3 DNA: TGTGCCAGCAGCTTAGGGGCAGGCCGCTCTGGAAACACCATATATTTT

clone size: -
J gene: TRBJ1-3
V gene: TRBV10-3
D gene: TRBD1
CDR3 length: 16
CDR3 protein: CAIRGQGMYSGNTIYF
CDR3 DNA: TGTGCCATCAGGGGACAGGGGATGTACTCTGGAAACACCATATATTTT

clone size: once
J gene: TRBJ1-2
V gene: TRBV6-5
D gene: -
CDR3 length: 13
CDR3 protein: CASKKNENYGYTF
CDR3 DNA: TGTGCCAGCAAAAAAAACGAGAACTATGGCTACACCTTC

clone size: -
J gene: TRBJ2-4
V gene: TRBV14
D gene: -
CDR3 length: 13
CDR3 protein: CASSQDRINIQYF
CDR3 DNA: TGTGCCAGCAGCCAAGATAGGATAAACATTCAGTACTTC

clone size: -
J gene: TRBJ1-1
V gene: TRBV11-2
D gene: -
CDR3 length: 12
CDR3 protein: CASTPGNTEAFF
CDR3 DNA: TGTGCCAGCACCCCTGGGAACACTGAAGCTTTCTTT

clone size: -
J gene: TRBJ2-7
V gene: TRBV14
D gene: TRBD2
CDR3 length: 19
CDR3 protein: CASSPRVEPGLAGVYEQYF
CDR3 DNA: TGTGCCAGCAGCCCGAGGGTCGAACCGGGACTAGCGGGAGTGTACGAGCAGTACTTC

clone size: -
J gene: TRBJ1-2
V gene: TRBV5-5
D gene: -
CDR3 length: 13
CDR3 protein: CASSLSLTDGYTF
CDR3 DNA: TGTGCCAGCAGCTTGTCCTTGACGGATGGCTACACCTTC

clone size: -
J gene: TRBJ1-2
V gene: TRBV29-1
D gene: TRBD1
CDR3 length: 15
CDR3 protein: CSVEESLDRNYGYTF
CDR3 DNA: TGCAGCGTTGAAGAATCCCTGGACAGGAACTATGGCTACACCTTC

clone size: -
J gene: TRBJ1-6
V gene: TRBV5-5
D gene: -
CDR3 length: 12
CDR3 protein: CASSLENSPLHF
CDR3 DNA: TGTGCCAGCAGCTTGGAGAATTCACCCCTCCACTTT

clone size: -
J gene: TRBJ2-3
V gene: TRBV7-2
D gene: -
CDR3 length: 13
CDR3 protein: CASSFVRADTQYF
CDR3 DNA: TGTGCCAGCAGCTTTGTGAGGGCAGATACGCAGTATTTT

clone size: -
J gene: TRBJ2-3
V gene: TRBV7-9
D gene: TRBD2
CDR3 length: 15
CDR3 protein: CASSPTSGLRDTQYF
CDR3 DNA: TGTGCCAGCAGCCCAACTAGCGGACTTAGGGATACGCAGTATTTT

clone size: once
J gene: TRBJ1-1
V gene: TRBV28
D gene: -
CDR3 length: 16
CDR3 protein: CASSPTPHTLGAEAFF
CDR3 DNA: TGTGCCAGCAGTCCCACCCCGCATACCTTGGGGGCTGAAGCTTTCTTT

clone size: once
J gene: TRBJ1-3
V gene: TRBV30
D gene: -
CDR3 length: 15
CDR3 protein: CAWSAGFSRGNTIYF
CDR3 DNA: TGTGCCTGGAGCGCAGGATTTTCTAGAGGAAACACCATATATTTT

clone size: -
J gene: TRBJ1-1
V gene: TRBV5-1
D gene: -
CDR3 length: 16
CDR3 protein: CASSLAGLGLGTEAFF
CDR3 DNA: TGCGCCAGCAGCTTGGCCGGATTAGGGTTGGGCACTGAAGCTTTCTTT

clone size: -
J gene: TRBJ1-5
V gene: TRBV19
D gene: -
CDR3 length: 13
CDR3 protein: CAVATGSPQPQHF
CDR3 DNA: TGTGCCGTGGCAACGGGCAGCCCGCAGCCCCAGCATTTT

clone size: -
J gene: TRBJ1-3
V gene: TRBV5-4
D gene: TRBD1
CDR3 length: 14
CDR3 protein: CASSSIGQGDTIYF
CDR3 DNA: TGTGCCAGCAGCTCGATTGGACAGGGGGACACCATATATTTT

clone size: -
J gene: TRBJ1-1
V gene: TRBV4-1
D gene: -
CDR3 length: 15
CDR3 protein: CASSQGTHANTEAFF
CDR3 DNA: TGCGCCAGCAGCCAGGGGACACACGCTAACACTGAAGCTTTCTTT

clone size: -
J gene: TRBJ2-3
V gene: TRBV7-9
D gene: -
CDR3 length: 19
CDR3 protein: CASSLEGGAWSRGTDTQYF
CDR3 DNA: TGTGCCAGCAGCTTAGAAGGGGGAGCCTGGTCTCGGGGCACAGATACGCAGTATTTT

clone size: -
J gene: TRBJ2-1
V gene: TRBV5-4
D gene: TRBD1
CDR3 length: 15
CDR3 protein: CASRPRQGAIDEQFF
CDR3 DNA: TGTGCCAGCAGGCCAAGACAGGGGGCGATCGATGAGCAGTTCTTC

clone size: -
J gene: TRBJ2-7
V gene: TRBV4-1
D gene: -
CDR3 length: 12
CDR3 protein: CASSNGHNEQYF
CDR3 DNA: TGCGCCAGCAGCAACGGACATAACGAGCAGTACTTC

clone size: -
J gene: TRBJ2-1
V gene: TRBV5-4
D gene: -
CDR3 length: 14
CDR3 protein: CASSLGVVLNEQFF
CDR3 DNA: TGTGCCAGCAGCTTGGGGGTGGTCCTAAATGAGCAGTTCTTC

clone size: -
J gene: TRBJ1-5
V gene: TRBV24-1
D gene: -
CDR3 length: 14
CDR3 protein: CATSRSGGGQPQHF
CDR3 DNA: TGTGCCACCAGTCGCTCCGGGGGGGGTCAGCCCCAGCATTTT

clone size: -
J gene: TRBJ1-2
V gene: TRBV9
D gene: -
CDR3 length: 13
CDR3 protein: CASSVGTEGGYTF
CDR3 DNA: TGTGCCAGCAGCGTAGGGACAGAGGGCGGCTACACCTTC

clone size: -
J gene: TRBJ1-1
V gene: TRBV20-1
D gene: -
CDR3 length: 11
CDR3 protein: CSARINTEAFF
CDR3 DNA: TGCAGTGCTAGGATTAACACTGAAGCTTTCTTT

clone size: -
J gene: TRBJ1-1
V gene: TRBV7-2
D gene: -
CDR3 length: 15
CDR3 protein: CASSPYGPVNTEAFF
CDR3 DNA: TGTGCCAGCAGCCCCTACGGACCCGTGAACACTGAAGCTTTCTTT

clone size: -
J gene: TRBJ2-3
V gene: TRBV6-1
D gene: -
CDR3 length: 16
CDR3 protein: CASSDRIGGYTDTQYF
CDR3 DNA: TGTGCCAGCAGTGACCGAATAGGGGGATACACAGATACGCAGTATTTT

clone size: -
J gene: TRBJ2-1
V gene: TRBV14
D gene: TRBD1
CDR3 length: 17
CDR3 protein: CASSRLTGETSYNEQFF
CDR3 DNA: TGTGCCAGCAGCCGTTTGACAGGGGAAACCTCCTACAATGAGCAGTTCTTC

clone size: -
J gene: TRBJ2-3
V gene: TRBV7-9
D gene: -
CDR3 length: 17
CDR3 protein: CASSLLEGASSTDTQYF
CDR3 DNA: TGTGCCAGCAGCTTATTAGAAGGAGCGAGCAGCACAGATACGCAGTATTTT

clone size: once
J gene: TRBJ2-5
V gene: TRBV9
D gene: TRBD2
CDR3 length: 17
CDR3 protein: CASSTGLAGGPSETQYF
CDR3 DNA: TGTGCCAGCAGCACCGGACTAGCGGGAGGGCCCTCAGAGACCCAGTACTTC

clone size: -
J gene: TRBJ2-1
V gene: TRBV5-1
D gene: TRBD1
CDR3 length: 14
CDR3 protein: CASSGQEFYNEQFF
CDR3 DNA: TGCGCCAGCAGCGGACAGGAATTCTACAATGAGCAGTTCTTC

clone size: -
J gene: TRBJ2-1
V gene: TRBV7-2
D gene: TRBD2
CDR3 length: 14
CDR3 protein: CASSLGLAGALQFF
CDR3 DNA: TGTGCCAGCAGCTTGGGACTAGCGGGGGCCCTGCAGTTCTTC

clone size: -
J gene: TRBJ1-4
V gene: TRBV6-8
D gene: -
CDR3 length: 15
CDR3 protein: CASERNRDPNEKLFF
CDR3 DNA: TGTGCCAGCGAAAGGAACAGGGACCCTAATGAAAAACTGTTTTTT